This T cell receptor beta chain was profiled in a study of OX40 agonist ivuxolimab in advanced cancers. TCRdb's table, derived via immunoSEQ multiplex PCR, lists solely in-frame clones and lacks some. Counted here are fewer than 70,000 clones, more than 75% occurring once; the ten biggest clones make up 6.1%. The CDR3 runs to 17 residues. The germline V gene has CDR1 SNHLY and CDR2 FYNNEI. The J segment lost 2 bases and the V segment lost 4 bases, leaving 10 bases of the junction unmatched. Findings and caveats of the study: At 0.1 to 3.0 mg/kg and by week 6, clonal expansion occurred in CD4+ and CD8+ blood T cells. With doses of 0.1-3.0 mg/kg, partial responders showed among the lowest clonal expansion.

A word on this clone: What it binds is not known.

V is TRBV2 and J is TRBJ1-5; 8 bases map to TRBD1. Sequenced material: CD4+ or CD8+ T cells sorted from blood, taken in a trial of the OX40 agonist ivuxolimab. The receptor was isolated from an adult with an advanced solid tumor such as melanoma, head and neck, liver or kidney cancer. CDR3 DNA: TGTGCCAGCAGTGGAGGACAGGGCCAGGTCGGCAATCAGCCCCAGCATTTT. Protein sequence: CASSGGQGQVGNQPQHF.